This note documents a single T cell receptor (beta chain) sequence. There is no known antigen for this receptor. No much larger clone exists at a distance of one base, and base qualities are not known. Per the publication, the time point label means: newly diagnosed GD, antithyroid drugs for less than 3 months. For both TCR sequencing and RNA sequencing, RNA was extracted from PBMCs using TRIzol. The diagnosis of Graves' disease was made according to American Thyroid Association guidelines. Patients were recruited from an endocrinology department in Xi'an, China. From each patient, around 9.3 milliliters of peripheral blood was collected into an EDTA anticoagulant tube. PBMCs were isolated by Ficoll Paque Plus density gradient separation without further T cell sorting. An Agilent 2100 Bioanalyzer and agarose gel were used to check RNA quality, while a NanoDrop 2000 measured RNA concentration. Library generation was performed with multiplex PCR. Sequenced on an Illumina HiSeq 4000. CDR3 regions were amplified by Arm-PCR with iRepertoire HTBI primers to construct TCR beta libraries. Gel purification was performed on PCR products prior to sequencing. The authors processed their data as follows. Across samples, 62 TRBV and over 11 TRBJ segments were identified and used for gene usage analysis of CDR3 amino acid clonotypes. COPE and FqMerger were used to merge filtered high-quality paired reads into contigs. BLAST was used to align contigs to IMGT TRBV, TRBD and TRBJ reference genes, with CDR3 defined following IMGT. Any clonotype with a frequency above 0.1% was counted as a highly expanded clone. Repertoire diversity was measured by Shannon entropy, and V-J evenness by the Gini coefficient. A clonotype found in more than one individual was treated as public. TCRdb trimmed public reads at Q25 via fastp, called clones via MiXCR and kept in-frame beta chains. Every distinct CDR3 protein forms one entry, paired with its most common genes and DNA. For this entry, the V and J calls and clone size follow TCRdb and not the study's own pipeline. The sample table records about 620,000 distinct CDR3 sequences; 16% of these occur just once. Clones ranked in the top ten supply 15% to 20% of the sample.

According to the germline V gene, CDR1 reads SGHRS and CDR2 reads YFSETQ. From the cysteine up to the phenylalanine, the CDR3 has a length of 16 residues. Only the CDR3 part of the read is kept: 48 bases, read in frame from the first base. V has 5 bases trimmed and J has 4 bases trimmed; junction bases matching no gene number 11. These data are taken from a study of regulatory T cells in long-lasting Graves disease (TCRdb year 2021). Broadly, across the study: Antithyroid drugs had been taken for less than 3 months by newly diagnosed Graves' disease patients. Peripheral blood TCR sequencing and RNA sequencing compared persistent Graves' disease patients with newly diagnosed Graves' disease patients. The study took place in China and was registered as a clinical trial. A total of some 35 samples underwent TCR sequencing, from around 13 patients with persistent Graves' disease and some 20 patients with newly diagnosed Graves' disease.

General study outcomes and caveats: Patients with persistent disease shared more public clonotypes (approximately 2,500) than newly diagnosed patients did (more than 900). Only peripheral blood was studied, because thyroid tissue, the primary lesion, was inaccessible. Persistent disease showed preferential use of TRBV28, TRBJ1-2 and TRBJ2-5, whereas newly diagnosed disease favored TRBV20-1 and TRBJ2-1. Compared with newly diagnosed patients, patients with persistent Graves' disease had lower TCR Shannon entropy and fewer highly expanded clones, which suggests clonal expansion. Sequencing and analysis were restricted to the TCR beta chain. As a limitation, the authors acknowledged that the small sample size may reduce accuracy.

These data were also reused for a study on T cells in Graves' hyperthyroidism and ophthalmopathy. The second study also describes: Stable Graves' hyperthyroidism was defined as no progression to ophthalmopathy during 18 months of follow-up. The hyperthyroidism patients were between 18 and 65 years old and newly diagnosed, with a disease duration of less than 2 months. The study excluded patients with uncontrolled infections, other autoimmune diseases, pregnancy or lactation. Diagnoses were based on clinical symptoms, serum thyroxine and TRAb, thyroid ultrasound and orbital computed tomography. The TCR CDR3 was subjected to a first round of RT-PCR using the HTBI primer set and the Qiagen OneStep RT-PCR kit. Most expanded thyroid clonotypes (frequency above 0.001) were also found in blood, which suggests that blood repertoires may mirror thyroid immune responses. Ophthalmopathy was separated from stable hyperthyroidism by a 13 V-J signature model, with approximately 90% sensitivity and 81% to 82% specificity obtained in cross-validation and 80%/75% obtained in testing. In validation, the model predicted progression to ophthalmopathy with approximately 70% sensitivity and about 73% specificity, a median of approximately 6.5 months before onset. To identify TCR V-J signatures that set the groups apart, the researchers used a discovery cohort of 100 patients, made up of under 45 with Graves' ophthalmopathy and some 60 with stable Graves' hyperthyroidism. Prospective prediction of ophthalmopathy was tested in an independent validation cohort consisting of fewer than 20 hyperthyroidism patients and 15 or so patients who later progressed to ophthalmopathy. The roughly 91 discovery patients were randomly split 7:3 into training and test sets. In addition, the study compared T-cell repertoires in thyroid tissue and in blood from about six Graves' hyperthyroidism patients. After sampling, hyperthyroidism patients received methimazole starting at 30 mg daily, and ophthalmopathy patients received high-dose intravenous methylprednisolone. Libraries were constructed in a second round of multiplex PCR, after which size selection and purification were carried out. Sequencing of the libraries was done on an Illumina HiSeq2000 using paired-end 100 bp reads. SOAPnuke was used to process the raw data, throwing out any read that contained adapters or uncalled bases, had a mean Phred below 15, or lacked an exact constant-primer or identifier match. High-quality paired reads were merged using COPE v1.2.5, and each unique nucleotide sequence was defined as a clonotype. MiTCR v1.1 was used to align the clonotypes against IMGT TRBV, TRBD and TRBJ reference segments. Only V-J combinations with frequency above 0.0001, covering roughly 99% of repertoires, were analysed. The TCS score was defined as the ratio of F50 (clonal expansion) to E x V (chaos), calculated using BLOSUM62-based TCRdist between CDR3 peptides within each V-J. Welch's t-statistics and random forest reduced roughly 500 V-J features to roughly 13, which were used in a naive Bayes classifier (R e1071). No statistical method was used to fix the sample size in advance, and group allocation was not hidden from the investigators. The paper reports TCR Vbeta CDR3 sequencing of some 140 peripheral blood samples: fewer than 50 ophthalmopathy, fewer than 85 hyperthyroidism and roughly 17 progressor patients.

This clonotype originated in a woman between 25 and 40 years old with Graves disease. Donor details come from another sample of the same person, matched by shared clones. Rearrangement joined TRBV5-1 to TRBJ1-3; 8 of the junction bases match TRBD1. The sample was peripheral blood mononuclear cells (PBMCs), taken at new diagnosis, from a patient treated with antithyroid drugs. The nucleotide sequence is TGCGCCAGCAGTCCAGACAGGGGCCTGGGGGGAAACACCATATATTTT. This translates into CASSPDRGLGGNTIYF.